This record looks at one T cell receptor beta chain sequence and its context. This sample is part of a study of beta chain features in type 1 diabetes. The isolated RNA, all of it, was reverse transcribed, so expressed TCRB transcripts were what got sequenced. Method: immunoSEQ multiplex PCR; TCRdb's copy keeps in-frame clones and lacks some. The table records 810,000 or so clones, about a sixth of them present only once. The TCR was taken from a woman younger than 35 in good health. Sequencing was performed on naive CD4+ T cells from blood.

This chain's CDR3 is CASGQLAGEGEQYF. CDR3 coding DNA: TGTGCCAGCGGACAACTAGCGGGAGAGGGGGAGCAGTACTTC. This chain links TRBV6-4 with TRBJ2-7, with 11 bases that match TRBD2. Per germline, CDR1 MRHNA and CDR2 SNTAGT. V trimming: 8 bases; J trimming: 7 bases; junction bases outside the gene matches: 10. This CDR3 spans 14 amino acids.